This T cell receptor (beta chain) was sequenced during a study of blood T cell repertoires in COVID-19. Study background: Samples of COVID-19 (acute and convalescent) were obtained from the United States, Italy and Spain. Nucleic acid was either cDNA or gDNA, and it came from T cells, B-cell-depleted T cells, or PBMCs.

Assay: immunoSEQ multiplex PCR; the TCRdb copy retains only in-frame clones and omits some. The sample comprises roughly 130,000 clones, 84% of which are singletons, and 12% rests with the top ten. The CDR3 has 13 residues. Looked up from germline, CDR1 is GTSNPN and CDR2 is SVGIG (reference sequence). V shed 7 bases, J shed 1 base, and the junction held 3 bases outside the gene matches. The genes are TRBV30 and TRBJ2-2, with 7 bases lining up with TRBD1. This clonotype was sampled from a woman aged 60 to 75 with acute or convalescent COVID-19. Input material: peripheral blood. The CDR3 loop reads CALDRENTGELFF. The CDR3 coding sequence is TGTGCCTTAGACAGGGAGAACACCGGGGAGCTGTTTTTT.